The sequence of this T cell receptor beta chain was determined in a study of somatic mutations in cytotoxic T cells in rheumatoid arthritis. For the study at large: Sorting by flow gave nearly 100% purity for some V beta antibody-stained T-cell populations, including V beta1+ cells sequenced for TCRB.

For this clone: Its antigen remains unidentified.

V was pared by 2 bases and J by 2 bases, with 8 bases between. This CDR3 region has 13 residues. Germline values: CDR1 SGDLS, CDR2 YYNGEE. Repertoires were generated with immunoSEQ multiplex PCR, while TCRdb's copy carries only in-frame clones and drops some. The table lists 15,000 to 20,000 clones, about 83% of them singletons. General study points: A rise in CD8+ clonality with age was seen in rheumatoid arthritis patients but not in healthy controls.

The sequencing input was CD8+ T cells sorted from blood. The origin of this receptor is an adult with rheumatoid arthritis. V gene TRBV9 combines with J gene TRBJ2-7, with unresolved D. CDR3 coding DNA: TGTGCCAGCAGCGTCGGATCCCCCTACGAGCAGTACTTC. The encoded protein is CASSVGSPYEQYF.